The rows below give T cell receptor beta chains drawn from one sample of a study of early T cells in non-severe SARS-CoV-2 infection. Each CDR3 protein is one row after TCRdb ran MiXCR on the 5' RACE reads. The sample consists of under 20,000 distinct CDR3 sequences, roughly 5.1% of them appearing once. Material: whole blood. The receptors shown here come from an adult who was a healthcare worker with PCR-confirmed SARS-CoV-2 infection or an uninfected control (not recorded which). The CDR3 runs from the conserved cysteine through the conserved F or W.

J gene	V gene	CDR3 protein
TRBJ2-3	TRBV24-1	CATSDLEASSTDTQYF
TRBJ2-1	TRBV11-2	CASSPGPGNYNEQFF
TRBJ2-3	TRBV24-1	CATSDLQFGTQYF
TRBJ2-1	TRBV27	CASSRTAGGPYNEQFF
TRBJ1-2	TRBV19	CASSGPAGRGIYGYTF
TRBJ2-1	TRBV7-3	CASSLGAGGLGNEQFF
TRBJ2-3	TRBV7-6	CASSLGISGSPTDTQYF
TRBJ2-1	TRBV19	CASSISRVNNEQFF
TRBJ1-1	TRBV7-8	CASSLALAAEAFF
TRBJ2-4	TRBV6-5	CASNVMGTGFGPKNIQYF
TRBJ1-6	TRBV12-3/TRBV12-4	CASSRWGAENSPLHF
TRBJ2-1	TRBV9	CASSVTGTDEQFF
TRBJ1-2	TRBV21-1	CASTSSDRGYGYTF
TRBJ2-1	TRBV20-1	CSARGRSSYNEQFF
TRBJ1-1	TRBV7-9	CASSYGAEGAFF
TRBJ2-3	TRBV24-1	CATGTGGTDTQYF
TRBJ2-7	TRBV6-5	CASSRIPGPPGTDNYEQYF
TRBJ2-5	TRBV28	CASSAPQGLEETQYF